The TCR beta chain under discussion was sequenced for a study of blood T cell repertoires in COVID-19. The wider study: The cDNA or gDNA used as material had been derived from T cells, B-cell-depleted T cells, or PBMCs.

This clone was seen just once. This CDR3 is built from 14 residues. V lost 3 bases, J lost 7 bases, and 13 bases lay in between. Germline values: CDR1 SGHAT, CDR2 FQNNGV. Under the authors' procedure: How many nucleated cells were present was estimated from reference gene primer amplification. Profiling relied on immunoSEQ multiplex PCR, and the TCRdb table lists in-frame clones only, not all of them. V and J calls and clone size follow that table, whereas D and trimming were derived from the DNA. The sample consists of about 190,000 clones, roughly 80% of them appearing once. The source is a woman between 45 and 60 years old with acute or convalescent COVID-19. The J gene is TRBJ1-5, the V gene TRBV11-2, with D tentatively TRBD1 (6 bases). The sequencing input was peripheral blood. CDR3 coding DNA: TGTGCCAGCAGCTTTACAGGGTCCGGGCAGCCCCAGCATTTT. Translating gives CASSFTGSGQPQHF.